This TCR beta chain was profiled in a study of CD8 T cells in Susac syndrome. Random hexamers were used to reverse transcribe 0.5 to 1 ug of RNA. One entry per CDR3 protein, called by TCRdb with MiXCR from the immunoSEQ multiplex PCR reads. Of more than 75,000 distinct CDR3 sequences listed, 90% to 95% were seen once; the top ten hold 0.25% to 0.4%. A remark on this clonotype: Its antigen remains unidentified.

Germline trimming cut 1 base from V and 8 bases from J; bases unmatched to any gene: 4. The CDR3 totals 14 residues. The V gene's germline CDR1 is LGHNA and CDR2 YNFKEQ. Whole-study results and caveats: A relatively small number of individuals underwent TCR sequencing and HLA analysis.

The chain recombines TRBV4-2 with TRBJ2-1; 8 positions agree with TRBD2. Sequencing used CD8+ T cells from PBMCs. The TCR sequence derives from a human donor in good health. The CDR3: CASSQVGTRDEQFF. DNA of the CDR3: TGTGCCAGCAGCCAAGTAGGGACTAGGGATGAGCAGTTCTTC.